These 30 T cell receptor beta chains came from one sample sequenced in a study of T cells after yellow fever vaccination. TCRdb passed the 5' RACE reads through MiXCR, listing each CDR3 protein once. The repertoire holds just over 250,000 distinct CDR3 sequences, with about 5% as singletons. The sample in question was CD4+ T cells sorted from PBMCs, obtained on the day of the yellow fever booster vaccination. Source of these receptors: a man between 18 and 35 years old who received the YFV17D yellow fever vaccine.

This clonotype was counted a few times. The rearrangement uses TRBV5-1 and TRBJ2-1, with D possibly TRBD2 on 5 matching bases. CDR1 is SGHRS and CDR2 is YFSETQ in the germline V gene. Trimming took 4 bases from V and 0 from J, leaving 11 bases between them. The CDR3 runs to 15 residues. Here the CDR3 DNA reads TGCGCCAGCAGCCCGGACGGGGACTCCTACAATGAGCAGTTCTTC. It specifies CASSPDGDSYNEQFF.

This clonotype was counted ten times or more. V is TRBV5-1 and J is TRBJ2-7, with 7 bases aligning to TRBD2. The CDR3 loop spans 16 amino acids. The V segment lost 0 bases and the J segment 3 bases; nucleotides outside the gene matches: 9. In germline, CDR1 is SGHRS, CDR2 YFSETQ. In DNA form, the CDR3 reads TGCGCCAGCAGCTTGGCTCTTACTAGCGACATCTACGAGCAGTACTTC. Translating it yields CASSLALTSDIYEQYF.

This clonotype appeared a few times. The chain uses TRBV27 and TRBJ2-3; the D is unclear. Germline V CDR1 and CDR2: MNHEY, SMNVEV (reference sequence). The CDR3 runs to 16 residues. Trimming left V 5 bases short and J 0 bases short, with 15 bases between. The CDR3 region is CASSRIRVLSTDTQYF. The DNA for the CDR3 is TGTGCCAGCAGTCGTATAAGAGTACTAAGCACAGATACGCAGTATTTT.

This clonotype was seen many times. This chain connects TRBV7-7 to TRBJ2-5; 14 positions agree with TRBD2. CDR1 is SSHAT and CDR2 is FNYEAQ in the germline V gene (reference sequence). CDR3 length: 16 amino acids. Trimming removed 5 bases from V and 5 bases from J; junction bases left unmatched: 7. For the CDR3, the DNA is TGTGCCAGCAGCCCCGGACTAGCGGGGGGCCAGGAGACCCAGTACTTC. This sequence encodes CASSPGLAGGQETQYF.

This clonotype was counted only a few times. The chain recombines TRBV27 with TRBJ1-6; 8 bases match TRBD1. The CDR3 runs 13 residues. Germline loops: CDR1 MNHEY, CDR2 SMNVEV (reference sequence). V lost 7 bases to trimming and J lost 7 bases; unmatched junction nucleotides: 3. The CDR3 here is CASTRTGNSPLHF. The DNA of the CDR3 is TGTGCCAGCACGAGGACAGGGAATTCACCCCTCCACTTT.

This chain connects TRBV28 to TRBJ2-7; D gene unclear. The ends were cut back, 4 bases at V and 4 bases at J, with 11 bases in the middle. The CDR3 runs 13 residues. Germline assignment: CDR1 MDHEN and CDR2 SYDVKM. CDR3 region: CASSSGRVYEQYV. The CDR3 region has the DNA TGTGCCAGCAGTTCCGGACGGGTTTACGAGCAGTACGTC.

This clonotype was recorded a few times. The genes are TRBV5-4 and TRBJ1-4, with a possible D match to TRBD1 (5 bases). CDR3 length: 15 amino acids. Germline V gene sequence: CDR1 SGHNT, CDR2 YYREEE (reference sequence). V lost 1 base to trimming and J lost 5 bases, with 12 bases between them. In nucleotides, the CDR3 is TGTGCCAGCAGCTTGAAAGGAGGGACCAATGAAAAACTGTTTTTT. The encoded protein is CASSLKGGTNEKLFF.

This clonotype turned up a few times. The CDR3 region is CASSGEGAHNSPLHF. The CDR3 DNA follows: TGTGCCAGCAGCGGAGAGGGGGCCCATAATTCACCCCTCCACTTT. V usage is TRBV9 and J usage is TRBJ1-6; 7 bases map to TRBD1. V trimming: 3 bases; J trimming: 5 bases; junction bases outside the gene matches: 5. This CDR3 is 15 amino acids long. Germline V gene lookup returns CDR1 SGDLS and CDR2 YYNGEE.

This clonotype came up many times. The J gene is TRBJ2-2, the V gene TRBV12-3 or TRBV12-4, with 10 bases identical to TRBD1. V trimming: 7 bases; J trimming: 7 bases; junction bases outside the gene matches: 9. The CDR3 spans 15 residues. As DNA, the CDR3 is TGTGCCAGCACAACCGGGACAGGGGCGGTCGGGGAGCTGTTTTTT. Protein: CASTTGTGAVGELFF.

V is TRBV3-1 and J is TRBJ2-5, with 12 positions matching TRBD2. V dropped 1 base and J dropped 3; count of bases not matched to a gene: 9. CDR3 length equals 18 residues. CDR1 and CDR2 (germline): LGHDT, YNNKEL (reference sequence). CDR3 in amino acids: CASSQGLASGGAEETQYF. For the CDR3, the DNA is TGTGCCAGCAGCCAAGGGCTTGCTAGCGGGGGGGCGGAAGAGACCCAGTACTTC.

The CDR3 sequence is CASSLDPRAIKLFF. The CDR3 DNA reads as TGTGCCAGCAGCTTAGATCCAAGGGCCATAAAACTGTTTTTT. The chain carries TRBV7-9 and TRBJ1-4, with unresolved D. Trimming stripped 1 base from V and 10 bases from J, with 13 bases between. CDR1 and CDR2 (germline): SEHNR, FQNEAQ (reference sequence). The CDR3 runs to 14 residues.

This clonotype has at least ten counts. Germline is not matched at one junction end, which may reflect a read error. The chain joins TRBV2 to TRBJ1-5; D is undetermined. This CDR3 is built from 14 residues. Germline V gene lookup returns CDR1 SNHLY and CDR2 FYNNEI. The CDR3 sequence is CASSEQRSDQPQHF. CDR3 sequence (DNA): TGTGCCAGCAGTGAGCAACGTAGCGATCAGCCCCAGCATTTT.

The chain employs TRBV7-2 and TRBJ1-1; D might be TRBD1 (5 bases). CDR1 SGHTA and CDR2 FQGNSA come from the germline V gene. The length of the CDR3 is 14 residues. Between the trimmed V and J ends, which lost 0 bases and 4 bases, there was a span of 9 bases. The CDR3 protein is CASSLAGDFTEAFF. CDR3 coding DNA: TGTGCCAGCAGCTTAGCGGGGGACTTCACTGAAGCTTTCTTT. The complete variable domain, with remaining parts taken from reference TRBV7-2 and TRBJ1-1, reads GAGVSQSPSNKVTEKGKDVELRCDPISGHTALYWYRQSLGQGLEFLIYFQGNSAPDKSGLPSDRFSAERTGGSVSTLTIQRTQQEDSAVYLCASSLAGDFTEAFFGQGTRLTVV.

The chain has TRBV7-3 and TRBJ2-3; D is uncertain. CDR1 SGHTA and CDR2 FQGTGA come from the germline V gene. Trimming removed 5 bases at V and 8 bases at J, with 17 bases between. The CDR3 has 14 residues. The CDR3 coding sequence is TGTGCCAGCAGCCCCGGTTCGGGTCATGGTACGCAGTATTTT. Protein product: CASSPGSGHGTQYF.

This clonotype came up a few times. This rearrangement joins TRBV5-4 to TRBJ2-2; D remains ambiguous. CDR1 is SGHNT, CDR2 YYREEE, per germline (reference sequence). This CDR3 spans 16 amino acids. V was pared by 0 bases and J by 1 base, with 10 bases between. The CDR3 protein is CASSLGQERNTGELFF. DNA for the CDR3: TGTGCCAGCAGCTTGGGGCAGGAAAGGAACACCGGGGAGCTGTTTTTT.

The sample holds many counts of this clonotype. This rearrangement joins TRBV20-1 to TRBJ2-5, with D unclear. CDR3 length equals 14 residues. V was cut by 7 bases and J by 4 bases, with 19 bases left in between. The germline V gene has CDR1 DFQATT and CDR2 SNEGSKA (reference sequence). CDR3 sequence: CSVPPLAALETQYF. Written as DNA, the CDR3 is TGCAGTGTTCCGCCACTCGCGGCCCTAGAGACCCAGTACTTC.

This clonotype has a handful of counts. V and J are TRBV4-1 and TRBJ2-2, with D possibly being TRBD2 (7 bases). The CDR3 spans 17 residues. Germline V gene data show CDR1 as MGHRA and CDR2 as YSYEKL. V was shortened by 0 bases and J by 6 bases, with 17 bases between the two germline ends. This CDR3 reads CASSQEAARGAPGELFF. In DNA form, the CDR3 reads TGCGCCAGCAGCCAAGAGGCCGCACGGGGGGCCCCCGGGGAGCTGTTTTTT.

This clonotype was observed a few times. V and J are TRBV7-2 and TRBJ2-2; 13 nucleotides line up with TRBD2. This CDR3 is 19 amino acids long. CDR1 and CDR2 from the germline V gene are SGHTA and FQGNSA. The ends lost 0 bases at V and 0 bases at J; junction bases unmatched: 4. The CDR3 DNA is TGTGCCAGCAGCTTAGCGCGGGGACTAGCGGGGTCGAACACCGGGGAGCTGTTTTTT. Its protein product is CASSLARGLAGSNTGELFF.

This clonotype was recorded a few times. The chain combines TRBV11-1 with TRBJ2-1; 9 bases are a match to TRBD2. The CDR3 is made up of 16 amino acids. Germline V gene sequence: CDR1 SGHAT, CDR2 FQDESV (reference sequence). V was clipped by 1 base and J by 13 bases; unmatched bases: 14. The CDR3 sequence is CASSLDSPGGGAAQFF. The CDR3 nucleotides read TGTGCCAGCAGCTTAGACTCACCCGGCGGGGGGGCGGCACAGTTCTTC. The entire variable domain, with the rest obtained from reference TRBV11-1 and TRBJ2-1, is as follows: EAEVAQSPRYKITEKSQAVAFWCDPISGHATLYWYRQILGQGPELLVQFQDESVVDDSQLPKDRFSAERLKGVDSTLKIQPAELGDSAMYLCASSLDSPGGGAAQFFGPGTRLTVL.

The chain employs TRBV6-2 or TRBV6-3 and TRBJ1-5, with D uncertain. V was pared by 2 bases and J by 5 bases, with 7 bases between. The CDR3 is made up of 13 amino acids. CDR1 is MNHEY and CDR2 is SVGEGT in the germline V gene. The CDR3 bases are TGTGCCAGCAGTTACGAAGATCATCAGCCCCAGCATTTT. This gives the protein CASSYEDHQPQHF.

The V and J genes are TRBV12-3 or TRBV12-4 and TRBJ1-1; D gene unclear. V lost 2 bases to trimming and J lost 11 bases, with 15 bases between them. The CDR3 runs to 13 residues. The CDR3 spells CASSLIRGDSAFF. In DNA, the CDR3 is TGTGCCAGCAGTTTAATTCGCGGAGACTCTGCTTTCTTT.

This clonotype was seen ten or more times. The rearrangement uses TRBV5-1 and TRBJ2-3, with D possibly matching TRBD2 (5 bases). V dropped 4 bases and J dropped 2 bases, with 11 bases sitting between them. The V gene's germline CDR1 is SGHRS and CDR2 YFSETQ. The CDR3 is 14 residues long. The CDR3 nucleotides read TGCGCCAGCAGCGGTGGGGAGCCCACAGATACGCAGTATTTT. This codes for CASSGGEPTDTQYF.

This clonotype was detected a few times. The chain's CDR3 is CASSSDRVGNTIYF. In nucleotides, the CDR3 is TGTGCCAGCAGTTCCGACAGGGTCGGAAACACCATATATTTT. This chain connects TRBV7-2 to TRBJ1-3; 7 nucleotides line up with TRBD1. CDR1 and CDR2 from the germline V gene are SGHTA and FQGNSA. This CDR3 region has 14 residues. V lost 6 bases to trimming and J lost 4 bases; unmatched junction nucleotides: 6.

Only a few counts were recorded for this clonotype. This rearrangement joins TRBV7-2 to TRBJ1-1; D uncertain. Trimming stripped 4 bases from V and 5 bases from J, with 14 bases between. Germline V lookup: CDR1 SGHTA, CDR2 FQGNSA. The CDR3 extends over 14 amino acids. CDR3 residues: CASSWERRLTEAFF. CDR3 coding DNA: TGTGCCAGCAGCTGGGAACGCCGACTGACTGAAGCTTTCTTT.

This rearrangement joins TRBV7-2 to TRBJ1-5; D ambiguous. Trimming removed 5 bases from V and 5 bases from J, with 10 bases in between. The V gene's germline CDR1 is SGHTA and CDR2 FQGNSA. The CDR3 consists of 13 residues. CDR3 DNA: TGTGCCAGCAGCCCCAGACGGGATCAGCCCCAGCATTTT. Residues: CASSPRRDQPQHF.

This sequence joins TRBV6-1 and TRBJ1-1, with D possibly being TRBD1 (5 bases). The V gene lost 6 bases and the J gene lost 10 bases, with 18 bases spanning the gap. CDR3 length: 13 residues. Germline assignment: CDR1 MNHNS and CDR2 SASEGT. This chain's CDR3 is CASRMGDRGGAFF. The CDR3 coding sequence is TGTGCCAGCAGGATGGGGGACCGGGGAGGAGCTTTCTTT.

This clonotype has at least ten counts. This rearrangement joins TRBV7-2 to TRBJ2-3; 11 bases map to TRBD2. V trimming: 1 base; J trimming: 1 base; junction bases outside the gene matches: 4. Germline loops: CDR1 SGHTA, CDR2 FQGNSA. This CDR3 has 17 amino acids. The CDR3 DNA is TGTGCCAGCAGCTTAGGTGTTAGCGGGGGGGGCACAGATACGCAGTATTTT. This encodes CASSLGVSGGGTDTQYF.

This clonotype was recorded a few times. This sequence joins TRBV18 and TRBJ2-3; TRBD1 matches at 7 bases. V lost 5 bases to trimming and J lost 7 bases; unmatched junction nucleotides: 6. Germline lookup yields CDR1 KGHSH and CDR2 LQKENI. This CDR3 is built from 13 residues. CDR3 coding DNA: TGTGCCAGCTCAGCGGACAGGCCCTATACGCAGTATTTT. Translation: CASSADRPYTQYF.

The chain links TRBV12-3 or TRBV12-4 to TRBJ1-1; 7 positions match TRBD1. Unmatched junction bases numbered 4, after V lost 6 bases and J lost 0 bases. The CDR3 runs to 14 residues. CDR3 region: CASRTGQLNTEAFF. As DNA, the CDR3 is TGTGCCAGCAGAACGGGACAGCTGAACACTGAAGCTTTCTTT.

This clonotype was recorded a few times. The chain joins TRBV20-1 to TRBJ2-7, with 7 bases aligning to TRBD2. Germline CDR1 reads DFQATT; CDR2 reads SNEGSKA (reference sequence). V lost 3 bases to trimming and J lost 6 bases; unmatched junction nucleotides: 8. The CDR3 has 13 residues. In DNA form, the CDR3 reads TGCAGTGCTAGGGGGGGGATCGTGGCCGAGCAGTACTTC. This gives the protein CSARGGIVAEQYF.